This TCR beta chain was recorded in a study of cytomegalovirus exposure and HLA in healthy donors. The PCR made use of 60 Vbeta and 13 Jbeta primers. Sequencing used immunoSEQ multiplex PCR; TCRdb keeps in-frame clones, though not all of them. This sample has 100,000 or so clones, with roughly 80% found just once. The CDR3 has 12 residues. The ends were cut back, 3 bases at V and 5 bases at J, with 7 bases in the middle. Germline CDR1 reads SGHTA; CDR2 reads FQGNSA. The sequenced material came from PBMCs. The chain carries TRBV7-2 and TRBJ2-5, with D unresolved. This TCR was recovered from a man aged 30-40 years in good health and CMV-seropositive. The CDR3 here is CASSFPLETQYF. The CDR3 bases are TGTGCCAGCAGCTTCCCACTGGAGACCCAGTACTTC.